The rows below give T cell receptor beta chains drawn from one sample of a study of PD-1 blockade in classical Hodgkin lymphoma. Using immunoSEQ multiplex PCR, the repertoire was profiled, and TCRdb retains in-frame clones only, with some absent. This table holds some 16,000 clones, roughly 90% found once. Specimen: CD4+ T cells from blood. The receptors originated from a human donor with classical Hodgkin lymphoma. Each CDR3 is given with its conserved first and last residue. The D gene is left open where the match is weak. Clone size is stated in some rows and not others, as once, few, many or a class when expanded.

J gene	D gene	clone size	V gene	CDR3 DNA	CDR3 protein
TRBJ2-7	-	-	TRBV28	TGTGCCAGCAGTTTTAGAAGGGGACCTTCCTACGAGCAGTACTTC	CASSFRRGPSYEQYF
TRBJ1-5	-	-	TRBV7-3	TGTGCCAGCAGCCCTACCGGAGGGGGACGGCAGCCCCAGCATTTT	CASSPTGGGRQPQHF
TRBJ2-5	-	-	TRBV5-4	TGTGCCAGCAGCCCCCCGGGGGCTCGTAATAAAGAGACCCAGTACTTC	CASSPPGARNKETQYF
TRBJ2-1	TRBD2	-	TRBV12-5	TGTGCTAGTGGTTTGGTACGGACTAGCGGATACAATGAGCAGTTCTTC	CASGLVRTSGYNEQFF
TRBJ1-1	-	once	TRBV7-3	TGTGCCAGCAGCTTACAGCAGGGGCGCTCCACCAACACTGAAGCTTTCTTT	CASSLQQGRSTNTEAFF
TRBJ1-1	-	-	TRBV6-5	TGTGCCAGCATCTCAACGGGAGGGAGCACTGAAGCTTTCTTT	CASISTGGSTEAFF
TRBJ1-1	TRBD1	-	TRBV30	TGTGCCTGGGACAGGGGGACCACTGAAGCTTTCTTT	CAWDRGTTEAFF
TRBJ2-5	-	-	TRBV7-3	TGTGCCAGCAGCTTAACAGGGGCCCAAGAGACCCAGTACTTC	CASSLTGAQETQYF
TRBJ2-3	-	-	TRBV5-1	TGCGCCAGCAGCTTCTCATCCCCCACCACAGATACGCAGTATTTT	CASSFSSPTTDTQYF
TRBJ2-7	TRBD2	-	TRBV7-9	TGTGCCAGCAGGATCGAGGGAGGGCCCTACGAGCAGTACTTC	CASRIEGGPYEQYF
TRBJ2-7	TRBD2	-	TRBV6-5	TGTGCCAGCAGACTAGCGGGGGGACCCTACGAGCAGTACTTC	CASRLAGGPYEQYF
TRBJ2-1	-	-	TRBV5-1	TGCGCCAGCAGCCCCGGACCGGTCAATGAGCAGTTCTTC	CASSPGPVNEQFF
TRBJ2-3	-	once	TRBV7-2	TGTGCCAGTCGGCTACGTGGGGGGTCCTTTACAGATACGCAGTATTTT	CASRLRGGSFTDTQYF
TRBJ2-1	-	-	TRBV5-1	TGCGCCAGCAGCTTGATTCAAGGGTCGAATGAGCAGTTCTTC	CASSLIQGSNEQFF
TRBJ2-3	-	-	TRBV18	TGTGCCAGCTCACCACGACAGTTTAGCACAGATACGCAGTATTTT	CASSPRQFSTDTQYF
TRBJ2-7	-	-	TRBV6-5	TGTGCCAGCAGAAACTCCTACGAGCAGTACTTC	CASRNSYEQYF
TRBJ2-7	-	-	TRBV14	TGTGCCAGCAGCCAAATCCTAGGAGAGCAGTACTTC	CASSQILGEQYF
TRBJ2-7	-	-	TRBV7-9	TGTGCCAGCAGCTCGGGACGATTCTACGAGCAGTACTTC	CASSSGRFYEQYF
TRBJ2-1	-	-	TRBV6-5	TGTGCCAGCAGTATGGGACTTTACAATGAGCAGTTCTTC	CASSMGLYNEQFF
TRBJ1-6	TRBD1	once	TRBV5-6	TGTGCCAGCAGCTTGGACAGGGGAGATTCACCCCTCCACTTT	CASSLDRGDSPLHF
TRBJ2-5	TRBD2	-	TRBV27	TGTGCCAGCCGGACTAGCGCCCGGAGGGAGACCCAGTACTTC	CASRTSARRETQYF
TRBJ1-2	TRBD1	-	TRBV19	TGTGCCAGTAGTTCGGTTAACAGGGGCTCTTATGGCTACACCTTC	CASSSVNRGSYGYTF
TRBJ2-2	TRBD2	-	TRBV9	TGTGCCAGCAGTAGCGGGAGAGGCACCGGGGAGCTGTTTTTT	CASSSGRGTGELFF
TRBJ2-1	-	-	TRBV5-4	TGTGCCAGCAGCCCCGATCCGGACAATGAGCAGTTCTTC	CASSPDPDNEQFF
TRBJ1-5	TRBD1	-	TRBV7-1	TGTGCCAGCAGCTTAGCCCAGACAGGGGATCAGCCCCAGCATTTT	CASSLAQTGDQPQHF
TRBJ2-2	-	-	TRBV11-2	TGTGCCAGCAGCTTAGTTCGAGGGGACACCGGGGAGCTGTTTTTT	CASSLVRGDTGELFF
TRBJ2-7	TRBD2	-	TRBV12-5	TGTGCTAGTGGTGACGGGACTAGCGGGACCTACGAGCAGTACTTC	CASGDGTSGTYEQYF
TRBJ2-5	TRBD1	-	TRBV30	TGTGCCTGGATTAGACAGGGTACCCAAGAGACCCAGTACTTC	CAWIRQGTQETQYF
TRBJ2-1	TRBD1	-	TRBV15	TGTGCCACCAGCAGATCTTCAGGGACAGGGGGCATTGGGCAGTTCTTC	CATSRSSGTGGIGQFF
TRBJ1-1	-	few	TRBV11-2	TGTGCCAGCAGCTTTGTCGGTGAAGCTTTCTTT	CASSFVGEAFF
TRBJ2-7	TRBD1	-	TRBV7-8	TGTGCCAGCAGCCTCCGGGACAGGTTAACCTACGAGCAGTACTTC	CASSLRDRLTYEQYF
TRBJ2-7	-	-	TRBV25-1	TGTGCCAGCAGTGATCCTCCTCTTTACGAGCAGTACTTC	CASSDPPLYEQYF
TRBJ2-7	-	few	TRBV19	TGTGCCAGTAGTATGGGACACAATTACGAGCAGTACTTC	CASSMGHNYEQYF
TRBJ2-7	TRBD1	-	TRBV7-3	TGTGCCAGCAGCTTGACAGGGCGTTACGAGCAGTACTTC	CASSLTGRYEQYF
TRBJ2-1	-	-	TRBV7-9	TGTGCCAGCAACAACCCAGAGACTCAGGAGTTCTTC	CASNNPETQEFF
TRBJ2-7	-	-	TRBV5-1	TGCGCCAGCAGCTTGGACGGGGTATGGGGGAGCGAGCAGTACTTC	CASSLDGVWGSEQYF
TRBJ2-7	-	-	TRBV28	TGTGCCAGCAGTTTACAGACCTACGAGCAGTACTTC	CASSLQTYEQYF
TRBJ2-2	TRBD2	once	TRBV19	TGTGCCAGTAGTACCCTTAGCGGGAGGGTGTCCACCGGGGAGCTGTTTTTT	CASSTLSGRVSTGELFF
TRBJ1-2	TRBD1	-	TRBV29-1	TGCAGCGTTGATAATGGGGACAGGGGGCACGGCTACACCTTC	CSVDNGDRGHGYTF